Presented here are 7 T cell receptor beta chains from one specimen sequenced in a study of monozygotic twins with inflammatory bowel disease. TCRdb re-called the 5' RACE reads; every CDR3 protein appears as one record, without DNA. The sample totals roughly 100,000 distinct CDR3 sequences. The sequenced sample was blood. The receptors derive from a human donor with ulcerative colitis or Crohn's disease, or a healthy co-twin of an affected twin (not recorded which).

The V and J genes are TRBV9 and TRBJ2-2; TCRdb picks TRBD2, but there is no DNA to check that call. The CDR3 runs to 16 residues. Per the germline V gene, CDR1 is SGDLS and CDR2 is YYNGEE. This CDR3 is CASTGIAGENTGELFF.

CDR3 region: CASSPLSTLENTIYF. The rearrangement uses TRBV28 and TRBJ1-3. The V gene's germline CDR1 is MDHEN and CDR2 SYDVKM. CDR3 length: 15 amino acids.

The V gene is TRBV6-2 or TRBV6-3, the J gene TRBJ2-3. Germline CDR1 is MNHEY and CDR2 is SVGEGT. The CDR3 is 16 amino acids. This CDR3 is CASSSWTKISTDTQYF.

The gene calls are TRBV15 and TRBJ1-1; the TCRdb D gene call, TRBD1, has no DNA to confirm it. This CDR3 contains 15 residues. CDR1 is LNHNV, CDR2 YYDKDF, per germline (reference sequence). This CDR3 is CATSNEPRMNTEAFF.

This chain links TRBV6-6 with TRBJ2-1. The CDR3 contains 14 residues. Germline CDR1 is MNHNY and CDR2 is SVGAGI (reference sequence). CDR3 protein: CASRDLASYNEQFF.

V gene TRBV7-2 combines with J gene TRBJ2-3. CDR1 is SGHTA and CDR2 is FQGNSA in the germline V gene. This CDR3 has 15 amino acids. The CDR3 loop reads CASSSQVTSADTQYF.

The chain recombines TRBV7-8 with TRBJ2-3. The CDR3 is 16 amino acids. CDR1 is SGHVS, CDR2 FQNEAQ, per germline. CDR3 sequence reads: CASSLDSKTSTDTQYF.